The entry that follows covers one T cell receptor beta chain sequence. Its target is not known. The study drew its donors from healthy HIV-negative adults without recent acute infections or vaccinations. This specimen belongs to a study of shared clonotypes between healthy human individuals. The CDR3 is 14 amino acids. Germline V gene sequence: CDR1 MNHEY, CDR2 SVGAGI. Using immunoSEQ multiplex PCR, the repertoire was profiled, and TCRdb retains in-frame clones only, with some absent. The sample has 2 million to 3 million clones, around nine tenths seen once; the top ten hold under 0.15%. Study conclusions and caveats: How much donors shared clonotypes was expected to be affected by sequencing depth. Naive subsets, compared against memory subsets, generally had larger estimated richness values. Against clonotypes common to all four donors, non-shared ones had lower generation probabilities.

The TCR sequence derives from a man aged 18 to 35 in good health. The chain combines TRBV6-5 with TRBJ2-5, with 8 positions matching TRBD2. The J call may be in error: the DNA end matches TRBJ2-7 better. Sequenced material: naive CD4+ T cells sorted from blood. Documented subset: CD45RA+ positively selected. The CDR3 loop is CASTSLGGGYEQYF. In DNA form, the CDR3 reads TGTGCCAGCACCTCCCTCGGGGGGGGCTACGAGCAGTACTTC.